Listed below are T cell receptor beta chains from one sample, sequenced in a study of blood T cell repertoires in COVID-19. The table came from immunoSEQ multiplex PCR; TCRdb's copy has only in-frame clones and leaves some out. Altogether about 200,000 clones are present, less than 90% being singletons, with the ten largest covering 0.78%. What was sequenced was peripheral blood. The receptor source for this set is a woman in her sixties or seventies with acute or convalescent COVID-19. Each CDR3 is given with its conserved first and last residue. A D gene is named only where the DNA matches it firmly. The size of a clone is reported for some rows only, either as once, few or many, or as a class for expanded clones.

TRBJ2-5 | TRBV11-2 | - | - | TGTGCCAGCAGCTTTCCAGGGGCAGAGACCCAGTACTTC | CASSFPGAETQYF
TRBJ2-2 | TRBV12-5 | - | - | TGTGCTAGTGGTTTTGAGGGTGGGGAGCTGTTTTTT | CASGFEGGELFF
TRBJ1-6 | TRBV5-1 | - | - | TGCGCCAGCAGCTGGGGCCAGGAAAATTCACCCCTCCACTTT | CASSWGQENSPLHF
TRBJ2-5 | TRBV4-1 | - | - | TGCGCCAGCAGCCAAGGGCCCACAACCTACTTC | CASSQGPTTYF
TRBJ2-7 | TRBV28 | TRBD2 | - | TGTGCCAGCAGGCCGAGCGGGAAAAGGGACGAGCAGTACTTC | CASRPSGKRDEQYF
TRBJ1-1 | TRBV18 | - | - | TGTGCCAGCTCTACTAAGGGGGGGGTCGAAGCTTTCTTT | CASSTKGGVEAFF
TRBJ1-5 | TRBV19 | - | - | TGTGCCAGTAGTATTCAGGGTCGAAATCAGCCCCAGCATTTT | CASSIQGRNQPQHF
TRBJ2-5 | TRBV7-9 | TRBD2 | - | TGTGCCAGCAGCTTAACGACGGGAGGGATGGAGACCCAGTACTTC | CASSLTTGGMETQYF
TRBJ2-4 | TRBV7-3 | - | - | TGTGCCAGCAGCCTAAGTGGGGGGTTAACCAAAAACATTCAGTACTTC | CASSLSGGLTKNIQYF
TRBJ2-1 | TRBV6-6 | TRBD2 | - | TGTGCCAGCAGTTTTGGGACTAGACAGTTCTTC | CASSFGTRQFF
TRBJ2-7 | TRBV3-1/TRBV3-2 | TRBD2 | - | TGTGCCAGCAGCCAGGGGGGGGGCTACGAGCAGTACTTC | CASSQGGGYEQYF
TRBJ1-1 | TRBV18 | TRBD1 | few | TGTGCCAGCTCACCACAGGGGGCGCAGGTCACTGAAGCTTTCTTT | CASSPQGAQVTEAFF
TRBJ2-5 | TRBV6-5 | - | - | TGTGCCAGCAGTTACGGGTCGGGGGTCCAAGAGACCCAGTACTTC | CASSYGSGVQETQYF
TRBJ1-1 | TRBV6-2/TRBV6-3 | TRBD1 | - | TGTGCCAGCAGTTACCGGGACAGAGTGAACACTGAAGCTTTCTTT | CASSYRDRVNTEAFF
TRBJ2-5 | TRBV28 | - | few | TGTGCCAGCAGTTTATCCCAGGGTGGCCAAGAGACCCAGTACTTC | CASSLSQGGQETQYF
TRBJ1-1 | TRBV11-3 | - | - | TGTGCCAGCAGCTTTGGGGGGGCCGAGGCTTTCTTT | CASSFGGAEAFF
TRBJ2-5 | TRBV7-8 | - | few | TGTGCCAGCAGCTTAGGGTCGAGCGCTGGAGAGACCCAGTACTTC | CASSLGSSAGETQYF
TRBJ2-7 | TRBV27 | - | - | TGTGCCAGCAGTTTAGGGCGAACCGGCTACGAGCAGTACTTC | CASSLGRTGYEQYF
TRBJ1-1 | TRBV12-3/TRBV12-4 | - | - | TGTGCCAGCAGTTTAAGGACAGCCGCGGTCTTT | CASSLRTAAVF
TRBJ1-4 | TRBV6-6 | - | - | TGTGCCAGCAGGCCCGGAGGGCCTGAAGAAAAACTGTTTTTT | CASRPGGPEEKLFF
TRBJ1-2 | TRBV28 | - | - | TGTGCCAGCAGTTTAGTTAAAGCAATCGGGGGCTACACCTTC | CASSLVKAIGGYTF
TRBJ2-2 | TRBV7-3 | TRBD1 | once | TGTGCCAGCAGTTTGGGACAGGGAGGCACCGGGGAGCTGTTTTTT | CASSLGQGGTGELFF
TRBJ1-2 | TRBV19 | - | - | TGTGCCAGTAGCATTCAGGGAGGCAACTATGGCTACACCTTC | CASSIQGGNYGYTF
TRBJ1-1 | TRBV2 | - | - | TGTGCCAGCAGGTTTGGGGGCCTTGCGAACACTGAAGCTTTCTTT | CASRFGGLANTEAFF
TRBJ1-3 | TRBV3-1/TRBV3-2 | TRBD1 | - | TGTGCCAGCAGGCAGACAGGGTCTGGAAACACCATATATTTT | CASRQTGSGNTIYF
TRBJ2-1 | TRBV12-3/TRBV12-4 | - | few | TGTGCCAGCAGTCCCCGAGGCTATGAGCAGTTCTTC | CASSPRGYEQFF
TRBJ1-2 | TRBV29-1 | - | - | TGCAGCTCCTCAGAGCGGGGGTATGGCTACACCTTC | CSSSERGYGYTF
TRBJ2-1 | TRBV11-2 | TRBD2 | - | TGTGCCAGCAGCTTACCTAGCGGGAGCTACAATGAGCAGTTCTTC | CASSLPSGSYNEQFF
TRBJ2-2 | TRBV9 | TRBD1 | - | TGTGCCAGCAGCGTAGTTCCAGTTGGGACAGGGACCACCGGGGAGCTGTTTTTT | CASSVVPVGTGTTGELFF
TRBJ1-4 | TRBV5-1 | TRBD1 | - | TGCGCCAGCAGCTTCGGGGACAGGGGGTCCGCTAATGAAAAACTGTTTTTT | CASSFGDRGSANEKLFF
TRBJ2-5 | TRBV9 | TRBD2 | - | TGTGCCAGCAGCGTAAATGCGGGGGAGACCTCGGGGACCCAGTACTTC | CASSVNAGETSGTQYF
TRBJ2-3 | TRBV3-1/TRBV3-2 | TRBD2 | - | TGTGCCAGCAGCCAAGCACTAGCGGGCACAGATACGCAGTATTTT | CASSQALAGTDTQYF
TRBJ2-1 | TRBV18 | TRBD1 | - | TGTGCCAGCTCATCCCTACAGGGGAATCACGCGGTGAGCTCCTACAATGAGCAGTTCTTC | CASSSLQGNHAVSSYNEQFF
TRBJ1-1 | TRBV3-1/TRBV3-2 | - | - | TGTGCCAGCAGCTACCGGGGTTTGAACACTGAAGCTTTCTTT | CASSYRGLNTEAFF
TRBJ2-1 | TRBV11-2 | TRBD1 | - | TGTGCCAGCAGCTTGCGCCTCCAGGGGGAGAACAATGAGCAGTTCTTC | CASSLRLQGENNEQFF
TRBJ2-7 | TRBV19 | TRBD1 | medium-sized | TGTGCCAGTAGTAGGGGACAGGGCAACTACGAGCAGTACTTC | CASSRGQGNYEQYF
TRBJ1-6 | TRBV6-5 | TRBD1 | - | TGTGCCAGCAGTTACTTTGGACAGGGAACCTCACCCCTCCACTTT | CASSYFGQGTSPLHF
TRBJ1-1 | TRBV27 | - | few | TGTGCCAGCAGGCAGACAGGGAACACTGAAGCTTTCTTT | CASRQTGNTEAFF
TRBJ2-5 | TRBV7-8 | - | - | TGTGCCAGCAGTTTCCTACGGGCGGGAGAGACCCAGTACTTC | CASSFLRAGETQYF
TRBJ2-7 | TRBV6-5 | - | - | TGTGCCAGCAGTTACTCGTTTCGGGGGTACGAGCAGTACTTC | CASSYSFRGYEQYF
TRBJ1-1 | TRBV6-5 | - | - | TGTGCCAGCAGTTACTCCAGGAACACTGAAGCTTTCTTT | CASSYSRNTEAFF
TRBJ2-3 | TRBV20-1 | - | - | TGCAGTGCTAGTCGGGGACTTGAGTATACGCAGTATTTT | CSASRGLEYTQYF
TRBJ1-2 | TRBV7-9 | TRBD1 | - | TGTGCCAGCAGTCAAGAGGACAGGTTCTATGGCTACACCTTC | CASSQEDRFYGYTF
TRBJ1-5 | TRBV7-2 | TRBD1 | - | TGTGCCAGCAGCTCCGGACAGGGACCTCAGCCCCAGCATTTT | CASSSGQGPQPQHF
TRBJ2-3 | TRBV5-1 | TRBD1 | - | TGCGCCAGCAGCTTGGGGGACAGGGGGCTTGATACGCAGTATTTT | CASSLGDRGLDTQYF
TRBJ2-1 | TRBV7-9 | TRBD2 | - | TGTGCCAGCAGCCCGGGACTAGCGGGCTACAATGAGCAGTTCTTC | CASSPGLAGYNEQFF
TRBJ2-6 | TRBV11-2 | TRBD1 | - | TGTGCCAGCAGCTTATACAGGGGTCTATCTGGGGCCAACGTCCTGACTTTC | CASSLYRGLSGANVLTF
TRBJ1-1 | TRBV19 | - | - | TGTGCCAGTAGTATTGGAGGGGAAGCTTTCTTT | CASSIGGEAFF
TRBJ1-2 | TRBV5-1 | - | - | TGCGCCAGCAGCGTTGACAGCCGCCTATCGGGCGGCTACACCTTC | CASSVDSRLSGGYTF
TRBJ2-7 | TRBV5-1 | TRBD1 | once | TGCGCCAGCAGCTCAACAGGGGGCTCGTACGAGCAGTACTTC | CASSSTGGSYEQYF
TRBJ2-7 | TRBV7-2 | - | once | TGTGCCAGCAGCTACTATCATACCTACGAGCAGTACTTC | CASSYYHTYEQYF